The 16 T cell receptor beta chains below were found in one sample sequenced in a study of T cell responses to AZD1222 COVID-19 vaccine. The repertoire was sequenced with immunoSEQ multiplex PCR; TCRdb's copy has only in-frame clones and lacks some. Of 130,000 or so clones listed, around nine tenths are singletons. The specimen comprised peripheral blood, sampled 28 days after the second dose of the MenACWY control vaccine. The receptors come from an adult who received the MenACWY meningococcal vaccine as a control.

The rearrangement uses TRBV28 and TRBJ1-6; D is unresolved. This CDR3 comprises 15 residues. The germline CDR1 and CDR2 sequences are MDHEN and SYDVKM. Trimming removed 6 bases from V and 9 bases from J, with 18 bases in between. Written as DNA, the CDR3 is TGTGCCAGCAGACCAACCGGGCCGACTTTTTCACCCCTCCACTTT. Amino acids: CASRPTGPTFSPLHF.

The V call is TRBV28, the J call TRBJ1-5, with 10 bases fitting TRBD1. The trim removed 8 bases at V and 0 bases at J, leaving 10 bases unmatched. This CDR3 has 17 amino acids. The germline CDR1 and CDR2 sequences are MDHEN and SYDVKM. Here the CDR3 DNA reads TGTGCCAGCGGTCGGACAGGGGGGTACTATAGCAATCAGCCCCAGCATTTT. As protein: CASGRTGGYYSNQPQHF.

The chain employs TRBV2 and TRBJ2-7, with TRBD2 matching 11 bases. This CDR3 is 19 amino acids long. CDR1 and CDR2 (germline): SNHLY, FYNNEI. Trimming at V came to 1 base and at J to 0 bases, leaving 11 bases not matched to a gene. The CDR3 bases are TGTGCCAGCAGTGAAGTCCCCGGGACTAGCGGCAAAAGCTCCTACGAGCAGTACGTC. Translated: CASSEVPGTSGKSSYEQYV.

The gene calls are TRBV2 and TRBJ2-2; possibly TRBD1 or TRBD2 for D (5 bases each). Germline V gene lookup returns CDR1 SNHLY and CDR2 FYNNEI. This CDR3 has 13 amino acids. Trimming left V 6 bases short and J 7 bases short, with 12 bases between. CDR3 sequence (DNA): TGTGCCAGCAGGGGGGAGCGGATCGGGGAGCTGTTTTTT. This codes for CASRGERIGELFF.

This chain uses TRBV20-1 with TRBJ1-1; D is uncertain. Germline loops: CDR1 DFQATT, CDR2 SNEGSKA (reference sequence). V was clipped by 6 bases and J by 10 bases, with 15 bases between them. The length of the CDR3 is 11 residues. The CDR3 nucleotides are TGCAGTGCATCAAGTAATGAGGGAGCTTTCTTT. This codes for CSASSNEGAFF.

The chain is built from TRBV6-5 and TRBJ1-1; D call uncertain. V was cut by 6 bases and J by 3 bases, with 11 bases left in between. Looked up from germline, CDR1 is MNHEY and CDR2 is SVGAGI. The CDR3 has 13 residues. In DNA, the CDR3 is TGTGCCAGCAGCTTACTGCCGGACACTGAAGCTTTCTTT. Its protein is CASSLLPDTEAFF.

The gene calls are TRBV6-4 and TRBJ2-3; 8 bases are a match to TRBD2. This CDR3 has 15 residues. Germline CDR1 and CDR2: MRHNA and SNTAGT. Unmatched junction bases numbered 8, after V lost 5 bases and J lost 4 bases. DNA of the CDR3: TGTGCCAGCAGTAGCGGGGGAAGTGATGCAGATACGCAGTATTTT. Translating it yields CASSSGGSDADTQYF.

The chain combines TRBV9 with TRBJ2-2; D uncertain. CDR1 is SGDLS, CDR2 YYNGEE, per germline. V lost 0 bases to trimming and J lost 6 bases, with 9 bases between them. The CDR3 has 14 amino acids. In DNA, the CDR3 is TGTGCCAGCAGCGTAGCTTGGCCCCCCGGGGAGCTGTTTTTT. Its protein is CASSVAWPPGELFF.

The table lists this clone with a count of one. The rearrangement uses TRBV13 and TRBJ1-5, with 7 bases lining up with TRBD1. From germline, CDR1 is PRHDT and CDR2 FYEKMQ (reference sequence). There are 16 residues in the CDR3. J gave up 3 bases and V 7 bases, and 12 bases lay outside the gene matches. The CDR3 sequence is CASNDYDRDSNQPQHF. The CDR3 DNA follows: TGTGCCAGCAACGACTACGACAGGGACTCCAATCAGCCCCAGCATTTT.

In DNA, the CDR3 is TGTGCCACCCGCCAGGGATCCCCAGATACGCAGTATTTT. It yields the protein CATRQGSPDTQYF. V is TRBV2 and J is TRBJ2-3, with D possibly being TRBD1 (5 bases). The CDR3 loop spans 13 amino acids. Germline CDR1 SNHLY, CDR2 FYNNEI. The V and J ends lost 10 bases and 4 bases respectively, with 15 bases between them.

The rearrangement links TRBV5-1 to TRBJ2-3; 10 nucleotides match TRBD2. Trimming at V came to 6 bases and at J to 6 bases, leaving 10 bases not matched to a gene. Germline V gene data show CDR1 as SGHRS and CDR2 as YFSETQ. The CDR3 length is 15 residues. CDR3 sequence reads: CASTIPSGSGDTQYF. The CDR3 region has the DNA TGCGCCAGCACCATACCTAGCGGGAGTGGGGATACGCAGTATTTT.

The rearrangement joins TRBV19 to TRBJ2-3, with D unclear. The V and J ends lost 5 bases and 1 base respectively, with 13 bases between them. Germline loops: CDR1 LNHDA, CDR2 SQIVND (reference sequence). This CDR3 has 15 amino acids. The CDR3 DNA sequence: TGTGCCAGTAGTTCCCGGGTTCGGGGCACAGATACGCAGTATTTT. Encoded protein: CASSSRVRGTDTQYF.

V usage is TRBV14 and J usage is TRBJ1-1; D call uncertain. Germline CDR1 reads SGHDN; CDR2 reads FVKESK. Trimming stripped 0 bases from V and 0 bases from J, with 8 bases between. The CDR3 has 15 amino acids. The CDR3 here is CASSQEPVLNTEAFF. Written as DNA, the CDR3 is TGTGCCAGCAGCCAAGAGCCAGTATTGAACACTGAAGCTTTCTTT.

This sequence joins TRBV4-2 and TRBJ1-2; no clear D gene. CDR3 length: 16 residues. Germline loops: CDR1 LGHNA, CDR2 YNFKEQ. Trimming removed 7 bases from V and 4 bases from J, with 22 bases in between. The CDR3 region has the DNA TGTGCCAGCACGGGGATGGCCGGTGATCTGACCTATGGCTACACCTTC. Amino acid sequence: CASTGMAGDLTYGYTF.

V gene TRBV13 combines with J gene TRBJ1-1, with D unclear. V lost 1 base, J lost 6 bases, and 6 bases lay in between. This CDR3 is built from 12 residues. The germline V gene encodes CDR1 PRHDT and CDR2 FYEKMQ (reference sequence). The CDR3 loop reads CASSLEHSEAFF. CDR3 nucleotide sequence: TGTGCCAGCAGCTTAGAGCACTCTGAAGCTTTCTTT.

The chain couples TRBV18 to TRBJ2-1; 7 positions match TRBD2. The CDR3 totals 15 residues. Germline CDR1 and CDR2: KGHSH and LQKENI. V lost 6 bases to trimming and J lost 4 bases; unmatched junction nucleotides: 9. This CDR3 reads CASSYAGEGYNEQFF. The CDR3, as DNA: TGTGCCAGCTCCTACGCGGGGGAAGGGTACAATGAGCAGTTCTTC.